The rows below give T cell receptor beta chains drawn from one sample of a study of T cell repertoires in cytomegalovirus infection. TCRdb fed the reads into MiXCR, producing one record per CDR3 protein. Among approximately 110,000 distinct CDR3 sequences listed, 32% were seen once. No antigens are known for them. Here the sequenced sample was CD8+ T cells from cultured PBMCs, taken from culture after CMV antigen stimulation. These receptors came from a human donor in good health (CMV status not recorded). Some clones in this sample may be carry-over from other donors' samples. CDR3s include the opening cysteine and the closing phenylalanine or tryptophan. Fields, in order: clone size, CDR3 length, V gene, J gene, D gene, CDR3 DNA, CDR3 protein. A D gene is named only where the DNA matches it firmly. Size is omitted from some rows. Given values are once, few, many or a class for expanded clones.

>few|16|TRBV4-1|TRBJ2-1|-
TGCGCCAGCAGCCAACGAGTCGGGTGGACGAGAAATGAGCAGTTCTTC
CASSQRVGWTRNEQFF
>-|12|TRBV12-3/TRBV12-4|TRBJ1-1|-
TGTGCCAGCAGTTTTAACTGGGCTGAAGCTTTCTTT
CASSFNWAEAFF
>few|15|TRBV6-1|TRBJ2-1|-
TGTGCCAGCAGTGAAAGGGCTTCGGGGTACAATGAGCAGTTCTTC
CASSERASGYNEQFF
>many|13|TRBV7-2|TRBJ2-3|-
TGTGCCAGCAGCCCTCTTCTTACAGATACGCAGTATTTT
CASSPLLTDTQYF
>-|14|TRBV6-2/TRBV6-3|TRBJ1-1|-
TGTGCCAGCAGTTACTCGAGTCGGGGCACTGAAGCTTTCTTT
CASSYSSRGTEAFF
>-|15|TRBV10-2|TRBJ2-3|TRBD2
TGCGCCAGCAGTGTGTCTAGCGGGGGTACAGATACGCAGTATTTT
CASSVSSGGTDTQYF
>-|15|TRBV19|TRBJ1-1|-
TGTGCCAGTAGTATATTTCGGGCCGCTTACACTGAAGCTTTCTTT
CASSIFRAAYTEAFF
>few|18|TRBV6-2/TRBV6-3|TRBJ1-5|TRBD1
TGTGCCAGCAGTTACCCAACAGGGGAGTATGATAACAATCAGCCCCAGCATTTT
CASSYPTGEYDNNQPQHF
>few|14|TRBV19|TRBJ1-5|-
TGTGCCAGTAGTATAACAGGGTCCAATCAGCCCCAGCATTTT
CASSITGSNQPQHF
>-|14|TRBV20-1|TRBJ1-1|-
TGCAGTGCTAGGGGGGGGATCCTCGGAACTGAAGCTTTCTTT
CSARGGILGTEAFF
>few|16|TRBV20-1|TRBJ2-3|TRBD2
TGCAGTGCTAGTCTCCTAGCGGGGGCCAACGGAGATACGCAGTATTTT
CSASLLAGANGDTQYF
>-|15|TRBV19|TRBJ2-3|-
TGTGCCAGTAGTATAGCGGCTTTGGGCACAGATACGCAGTATTTT
CASSIAALGTDTQYF
>once|12|TRBV20-1|TRBJ1-4|-
TGCAGTGCTATGGTAACCTGGGAAAAACTGTTTTTT
CSAMVTWEKLFF
>-|13|TRBV28|TRBJ2-5|-
TGTGCCAGCAGTTTCGGGACGCAAGAGACCCAGTACTTC
CASSFGTQETQYF
>-|14|TRBV27|TRBJ1-1|-
TGTGCCAGCAGTTCAGGACAGTTGAACACTGAAGCTTTCTTT
CASSSGQLNTEAFF
>many|15|TRBV6-2/TRBV6-3|TRBJ2-1|-
TGTGCCAGCAGCCCGACCCGGTTGCCGGGGGATGAGCAGTTCTTC
CASSPTRLPGDEQFF
>-|14|TRBV7-9|TRBJ1-4|TRBD1
TGTGCCAGCAGCCAGGGGGCAACTAATGAAAAACTGTTTTTT
CASSQGATNEKLFF
>few|13|TRBV7-2|TRBJ2-7|-
TGTGCCAGCAGCCCCAGCCCTCTCTGGGAGCAGTACTTC
CASSPSPLWEQYF
>few|15|TRBV4-1|TRBJ2-7|TRBD1
TGCGCCAGCAGCCAAGATGACAGGGGGTCCTACGAGCAGTACTTC
CASSQDDRGSYEQYF
>many|14|TRBV7-8|TRBJ2-3|-
TGTGCCAGCAGCTTAGGCCGCCCCACAGATACGCAGTATTTT
CASSLGRPTDTQYF
>few|12|TRBV3-1|TRBJ2-7|-
TGTGCCAGCAGCCAGGCGGCCTACGAGCAGTACTTC
CASSQAAYEQYF
>-|13|TRBV12-3/TRBV12-4|TRBJ1-4|-
TGTGCCAGCAGTTTTGGGCCAGTTGAAAAACTGTTTTTT
CASSFGPVEKLFF
>-|12|TRBV11-2|TRBJ2-1|TRBD1
TGTGCCAGCAGCTTCCCGGGACAGGAGCAGTTCTTC
CASSFPGQEQFF
>few|15|TRBV20-1|TRBJ2-1|TRBD1
TGCAGTGCTCCCCACTCGGGACAGGGATACAATGAGCAGTTCTTC
CSAPHSGQGYNEQFF
>-|13|TRBV19|TRBJ2-2|TRBD1
TGTGCCACCCGACAGGGGGCCGGCGGGGAGCTGTTTTTT
CATRQGAGGELFF
>few|15|TRBV7-2|TRBJ2-7|TRBD2
TGTGCCAGCAGCGACCCGGGACTAGCGGGGTACGAGCAGTACTTC
CASSDPGLAGYEQYF
>-|15|TRBV19|TRBJ2-7|TRBD1
TGTGCCAGTCGTCCCGGGACAGGGACGGTAAACGAGCAGTACTTC
CASRPGTGTVNEQYF
>few|11|TRBV6-5|TRBJ2-7|-
TGTGCCAGCACCGACGCGTACGAGCAGTACTTC
CASTDAYEQYF
>once|15|TRBV19|TRBJ2-7|TRBD1
TGTGCCAGTAGTTGGGGGACAGGCTTATCCTACGAGCAGTACTTC
CASSWGTGLSYEQYF
>-|15|TRBV5-3|TRBJ2-7|TRBD1
TGTGCCAGCAGCCCGCGGGACAGGGGCCTATACGAGCAGTACTTC
CASSPRDRGLYEQYF
>-|16|TRBV25-1|TRBJ1-1|-
TGTGCCAGCCGTGAGGGGTGGGATGGGTTGAACACTGAAGCTTTCTTT
CASREGWDGLNTEAFF
>few|18|TRBV19|TRBJ2-6|-
TGTGCCAGTAGTCGGACCTCGGAAACATACTCTGGGGCCAACGTCCTGACTTTC
CASSRTSETYSGANVLTF
>few|17|TRBV7-8|TRBJ1-1|-
TGTGCCAGCAGCTTAGACGAGGCGCACTGGGCGAACACTGAAGCTTTCTTT
CASSLDEAHWANTEAFF
>-|13|TRBV9|TRBJ2-2|-
TGTGCCAGCACCAAGATGGGAGCCGGGGAGCTGTTTTTT
CASTKMGAGELFF
>many|17|TRBV7-8|TRBJ1-6|-
TGTGCCAGCAGCTTCGGACGCGGTAGCTCCTATAATTCACCCCTCCACTTT
CASSFGRGSSYNSPLHF
>-|20|TRBV4-2|TRBJ2-6|-
TGTGCCAGCAGCCAAGATCTACCCCGGACGGGTGCTAGGAGGGCCAACGTCCTGACTTTC
CASSQDLPRTGARRANVLTF
>-|15|TRBV7-2|TRBJ2-4|TRBD2
TGTGCCAGCAGCTTTGGGGGGGGAGGGAAAAACATTCAGTACTTC
CASSFGGGGKNIQYF
>-|14|TRBV19|TRBJ1-1|-
TGTGCCAGTAGTATCGTGGGGGGGCCGACTGAAGCTTTCTTT
CASSIVGGPTEAFF
>-|14|TRBV7-3|TRBJ2-1|TRBD1
TGTGCCAGCAGCTCCCCGGGACAGGGGGCAACGCAGTTCTTC
CASSSPGQGATQFF
>-|15|TRBV7-9|TRBJ1-1|-
TGTGCCAGCAGCTTAGTATCATCGGGGGACACTGAAGCTTTCTTT
CASSLVSSGDTEAFF
>-|12|TRBV4-1|TRBJ2-3|-
TGCGCCAGCAGGGGCGCACAGGATACGCAGTATTTT
CASRGAQDTQYF
>few|21|TRBV4-1|TRBJ1-6|TRBD1
TGCGCCAGCACCCCGCTCGGACCTAACGATACCCTGGGACAGGTACTTTCACCCCTCCACTTT
CASTPLGPNDTLGQVLSPLHF
>-|17|TRBV7-9|TRBJ2-1|TRBD1
TGTGCCAGCAGCTTAAAGGGACAGCCATTCCAATCCAATGAGCAGTTCTTC
CASSLKGQPFQSNEQFF
>few|14|TRBV5-1|TRBJ2-2|-
TGCGCCAGCAGTTCTGGGACCTCGCCCGGGGAGCTGTTTTTT
CASSSGTSPGELFF